Shown below are 11 T cell receptor beta chains from a single sample sequenced in a study of blood T cell repertoires in COVID-19 (dated by TCRdb to about 2020). The library came from the immunoSEQ multiplex PCR assay. This is the immuneACCESS table as TCRdb keeps it, with only in-frame sequences that have V and J called. A part of the clones is gone; compared with another copy, unresolved V genes explain less than half, and the rest is unexplained. The table for this sample lists approximately 200,000 clones; roughly 88% of them were counted only once. The ten top clones hold about a tenth of the sample. The specimen was peripheral blood. Receptors were obtained from a human donor with active or convalescent COVID-19. The donor label of this sample is uncertain.

This sequence joins TRBV10-1 and TRBJ2-3, with 9 bases aligning to TRBD2. V dropped 6 bases and J dropped 0; count of bases not matched to a gene: 4. The germline V gene encodes CDR1 WNHNN and CDR2 SYGVQD (reference sequence). This CDR3 region has 15 residues. CDR3 DNA sequence: TGCGCCAGCAGACCTAGCGGGACTAGCACAGATACGCAGTATTTT. The encoded protein is CASRPSGTSTDTQYF.

The rearrangement uses TRBV28 and TRBJ1-2, with D perhaps TRBD1 (6 bases). Per the germline V gene, CDR1 is MDHEN and CDR2 is SYDVKM. The CDR3 totals 13 residues. V was shortened by 4 bases and J by 2 bases, with 8 bases between the two germline ends. Here the CDR3 reads CASSSGQNYGYTF. In nucleotides, the CDR3 is TGTGCCAGCAGTTCCGGACAGAACTATGGCTACACCTTC.

This clone was picked up a small number of times. V and J are TRBV7-3 and TRBJ2-2, with D maybe TRBD1 (5 bases). The CDR3 runs 15 residues. Between the trimmed V and J ends, which lost 8 bases and 4 bases, there was a span of 17 bases. The germline CDR1 and CDR2 sequences are SGHTA and FQGTGA. The CDR3 reads CASGIRDRTTGELFF. In DNA, the CDR3 is TGTGCCAGCGGCATTCGCGACAGAACCACCGGGGAGCTGTTTTTT. The full variable domain, its missing parts supplied by reference TRBV7-3 and TRBJ2-2, is GAGVSQTPSNKVTEKGKYVELRCDPISGHTALYWYRQSLGQGPEFLIYFQGTGAADDSGLPNDRFFAVRPEGSVSTLKIQRTERGDSAVYLCASGIRDRTTGELFFGEGSRLTVL.

V is TRBV5-1 and J is TRBJ1-6, with D possibly matching TRBD1 (5 bases). The CDR3 has 15 amino acids. V lost 4 bases, J lost 11 bases, and 19 bases lay in between. Per the germline V gene, CDR1 is SGHRS and CDR2 is YFSETQ. Here the CDR3 DNA reads TGCGCCAGCAGCGTGGAGGCAGGGTCGGGGGCACCCCTCCACTTT. It encodes CASSVEAGSGAPLHF.

The chain uses TRBV7-2 and TRBJ1-4; tentatively, D is TRBD1 (6 bases). The V gene lost 2 bases and the J gene lost 8 bases, with 15 bases spanning the gap. The CDR3 spans 15 residues. Looked up from germline, CDR1 is SGHTA and CDR2 is FQGNSA. The chain's CDR3 is CASSLFKGGGEKLFF. The DNA of the CDR3 is TGTGCCAGCAGCTTATTTAAGGGAGGGGGGGAAAAACTGTTTTTT.

This sequence joins TRBV9 and TRBJ1-1; no clear D gene. There are 15 residues in the CDR3. V lost 0 bases and J 3 bases, leaving 12 bases between the germline ends. Per germline, CDR1 SGDLS and CDR2 YYNGEE. The DNA of the CDR3 is TGTGCCAGCAGCGTAGACGGCAGAGAGGACACTGAAGCTTTCTTT. Residues: CASSVDGREDTEAFF. Filled out from reference TRBV9 and TRBJ1-1, the complete variable domain reads DSGVTQTPKHLITATGQRVTLRCSPRSGDLSVYWYQQSLDQGLQFLIQYYNGEERAKGNILERFSAQQFPDLHSELNLSSLELGDSALYFCASSVDGREDTEAFFGQGTRLTVV.

The V call is TRBV7-2, the J call TRBJ1-1; 9 bases map to TRBD1. V was clipped by 1 base and J by 10 bases; unmatched bases: 7. The CDR3 is 14 residues long. Germline CDR1 reads SGHTA; CDR2 reads FQGNSA. The CDR3 nucleotides are TGTGCCAGCAGCTTAGTTGGGACAGGGACGCGAGCTTTCTTT. Amino acid sequence: CASSLVGTGTRAFF.

The count of this clone is one. The rearrangement links TRBV4-1 to TRBJ2-3; a possible D gene is TRBD1 (5 bases). The V gene lost 2 bases and the J gene lost 0 bases, with 15 bases spanning the gap. The CDR3 totals 17 residues. Germline V CDR1 and CDR2: MGHRA, YSYEKL. The CDR3 DNA sequence: TGCGCCAGCAGCCAAAGGCAGGGCGCCCCGAGCACAGATACGCAGTATTTT. It is translated as CASSQRQGAPSTDTQYF.

The chain is built from TRBV4-2 and TRBJ2-1, with 10 bases identical to TRBD2. With V trimmed by 0 bases and J by 6 bases, 14 bases remained unmatched. Per the germline V gene, CDR1 is LGHNA and CDR2 is YNFKEQ. The CDR3 totals 19 residues. The CDR3 coding sequence is TGTGCCAGCAGCCAAGATCGGAATTGGTGGACTAGCGGTTCCAATGAGCAGTTCTTC. It codes for CASSQDRNWWTSGSNEQFF.

The chain employs TRBV5-1 and TRBJ1-4, with 7 bases matching TRBD1. V lost 3 bases to trimming and J lost 7 bases; unmatched junction nucleotides: 6. The V gene's germline CDR1 is SGHRS and CDR2 YFSETQ. The CDR3 loop spans 14 amino acids. In nucleotides, the CDR3 is TGCGCCAGCAGCTCGGGGACAGTTTTTGAAAAACTGTTTTTT. Encoded protein: CASSSGTVFEKLFF.

This chain connects TRBV3-1 (or the pseudogene TRBV3-2) to TRBJ1-4, with 11 bases identical to TRBD1. The trim removed 4 bases at V and 5 bases at J, leaving 3 bases unmatched. From germline, CDR1 is LGHDT and CDR2 YNNKEL (reference sequence). The CDR3 runs to 15 residues. The chain's CDR3 is CASSPRTGGNEKLFF. The CDR3 region has the DNA TGTGCCAGCAGCCCTAGGACAGGGGGCAATGAAAAACTGTTTTTT.